Listed below are T cell receptor beta chains from one sample, sequenced in a study of shared clonotypes between healthy human individuals. Generated by immunoSEQ multiplex PCR, the TCRdb table keeps only in-frame clones and is missing some. The table shows under 1,100,000 clones, with more than 75% occurring only once. The sample was memory CD4+ T cells from PBMCs. Receptors originate from a man younger than 35 in good health. Some clones in this sample may be carry-over from other donors' samples. Both conserved end residues are part of each CDR3. D genes are given only for firm matches.

CDR3 protein: CASSIGTGSTDTQYF
J gene: TRBJ2-3
CDR3 length: 15
V gene: TRBV19
D gene: .

CDR3 protein: CASSFATGVEQFF
J gene: TRBJ2-1
CDR3 length: 13
V gene: TRBV7-3
D gene: TRBD1

CDR3 protein: CASSFYRGGQPQHF
J gene: TRBJ1-5
CDR3 length: 14
V gene: TRBV28
D gene: .

CDR3 protein: CSVRSSLNTEAFF
J gene: TRBJ1-1
CDR3 length: 13
V gene: TRBV29-1
D gene: .

CDR3 protein: CASSLHRQETQYF
J gene: TRBJ2-5
CDR3 length: 13
V gene: TRBV7-3
D gene: .

CDR3 protein: CASNPGLAGGTDTQYF
J gene: TRBJ2-3
CDR3 length: 16
V gene: TRBV28
D gene: TRBD2

CDR3 protein: CAWSRGTHSGNTIYF
J gene: TRBJ1-3
CDR3 length: 15
V gene: TRBV30
D gene: .

CDR3 protein: CASSLGGRETEAFF
J gene: TRBJ1-1
CDR3 length: 14
V gene: TRBV5-1
D gene: .

CDR3 protein: CASSLGLEAGELFF
J gene: TRBJ2-2
CDR3 length: 14
V gene: TRBV5-1
D gene: .

CDR3 protein: CSVYGTGAYEQYF
J gene: TRBJ2-7
CDR3 length: 13
V gene: TRBV29-1
D gene: TRBD1

CDR3 protein: CAWSVQLNTGELFF
J gene: TRBJ2-2
CDR3 length: 14
V gene: TRBV30
D gene: .

CDR3 protein: CASSQEGQGNEKLFF
J gene: TRBJ1-4
CDR3 length: 15
V gene: TRBV4-3
D gene: TRBD1

CDR3 protein: CASNRLAVTYEQYF
J gene: TRBJ2-7
CDR3 length: 14
V gene: TRBV2
D gene: TRBD2

CDR3 protein: CASSEWGGSEEKLFF
J gene: TRBJ1-4
CDR3 length: 15
V gene: TRBV2
D gene: .

CDR3 protein: CASSVVAGTGSYEQYF
J gene: TRBJ2-7
CDR3 length: 16
V gene: TRBV9
D gene: TRBD1

CDR3 protein: CASSLGDGGTSGYEQYF
J gene: TRBJ2-7
CDR3 length: 17
V gene: TRBV28
D gene: TRBD2

CDR3 protein: CAISPGAGNIQYF
J gene: TRBJ2-4
CDR3 length: 13
V gene: TRBV10-3
D gene: .

CDR3 protein: CATHSQGGAGRAYEQYF
J gene: TRBJ2-7
CDR3 length: 17
V gene: TRBV28
D gene: TRBD2

CDR3 protein: CASSLKERHF
J gene: TRBJ1-5
CDR3 length: 10
V gene: TRBV5-4
D gene: .

CDR3 protein: CASSPRTGASTDTQYF
J gene: TRBJ2-3
CDR3 length: 16
V gene: TRBV14
D gene: TRBD1

CDR3 protein: CASSAPQRGPYNEQFF
J gene: TRBJ2-1
CDR3 length: 16
V gene: TRBV6-1
D gene: TRBD2

CDR3 protein: CASSRSLGAGGERQYF
J gene: TRBJ2-7
CDR3 length: 16
V gene: TRBV5-6
D gene: .

CDR3 protein: CASSDSAGSREQFF
J gene: TRBJ2-1
CDR3 length: 14
V gene: TRBV19
D gene: .

CDR3 protein: CASSSGQNYGYTF
J gene: TRBJ1-2
CDR3 length: 13
V gene: TRBV7-2
D gene: .

CDR3 protein: CASSEEPGNEKLFF
J gene: TRBJ1-4
CDR3 length: 14
V gene: TRBV5-6
D gene: .

CDR3 protein: CASSLVGRGPYEQYF
J gene: TRBJ2-7
CDR3 length: 15
V gene: TRBV5-1
D gene: .

CDR3 protein: CASSSGPGGNTIHF
J gene: TRBJ1-3
CDR3 length: 14
V gene: TRBV5-1
D gene: .

CDR3 protein: CASLRDAGSYEQYF
J gene: TRBJ2-7
CDR3 length: 14
V gene: TRBV28
D gene: .

CDR3 protein: CASSRLVCNEQFF
J gene: TRBJ2-1
CDR3 length: 13
V gene: TRBV4-3
D gene: .

CDR3 protein: CASSLEVRQYEQYF
J gene: TRBJ2-7
CDR3 length: 14
V gene: TRBV7-8
D gene: .

CDR3 protein: CASRRGGDREETQYF
J gene: TRBJ2-5
CDR3 length: 15
V gene: TRBV2
D gene: TRBD1

CDR3 protein: CASSQEETQYF
J gene: TRBJ2-5
CDR3 length: 11
V gene: TRBV28
D gene: .

CDR3 protein: CASSVTSGADGETQYF
J gene: TRBJ2-5
CDR3 length: 16
V gene: TRBV9
D gene: TRBD2

CDR3 protein: CASSLKYGGRDSYNEQFF
J gene: TRBJ2-1
CDR3 length: 18
V gene: TRBV5-1
D gene: .

CDR3 protein: CASSLITSGGEDTQYF
J gene: TRBJ2-3
CDR3 length: 16
V gene: TRBV18
D gene: TRBD2

CDR3 protein: CSVVKSGNTEAFF
J gene: TRBJ1-1
CDR3 length: 13
V gene: TRBV29-1
D gene: .

CDR3 protein: CASSLGLLTSTDTQYF
J gene: TRBJ2-3
CDR3 length: 16
V gene: TRBV11-2
D gene: .

CDR3 protein: CASSVQGNNEQFF
J gene: TRBJ2-1
CDR3 length: 13
V gene: TRBV9
D gene: .

CDR3 protein: CASSDGGAENTFF
J gene: TRBJ1-1
CDR3 length: 13
V gene: TRBV6-4
D gene: .

CDR3 protein: CASSLVGQGPYEQYF
J gene: TRBJ2-7
CDR3 length: 15
V gene: TRBV5-6
D gene: TRBD1

CDR3 protein: CASSAQNRDSPAFF
J gene: TRBJ2-1
CDR3 length: 14
V gene: TRBV7-3
D gene: .

CDR3 protein: CASSYRDGPYEQYF
J gene: TRBJ2-7
CDR3 length: 14
V gene: TRBV5-1
D gene: .

CDR3 protein: CASSFYAGELFF
J gene: TRBJ2-2
CDR3 length: 12
V gene: TRBV7-3
D gene: .

CDR3 protein: CASIPPFQPQHF
J gene: TRBJ1-5
CDR3 length: 12
V gene: TRBV6-4
D gene: .

CDR3 protein: CASSVLENTGELFF
J gene: TRBJ2-2
CDR3 length: 14
V gene: TRBV9
D gene: .

CDR3 protein: CASSESAPNTEAFF
J gene: TRBJ1-1
CDR3 length: 14
V gene: TRBV10-1
D gene: .

CDR3 protein: CASSQEGYEQYF
J gene: TRBJ2-7
CDR3 length: 12
V gene: TRBV4-2
D gene: .

CDR3 protein: CASSVGTGSSYEQYF
J gene: TRBJ2-7
CDR3 length: 15
V gene: TRBV9
D gene: .

CDR3 protein: CSAAYGTPDLNEQFF
J gene: TRBJ2-1
CDR3 length: 15
V gene: TRBV29-1
D gene: .

CDR3 protein: CASRGGGGRLAGTDTQYF
J gene: TRBJ2-3
CDR3 length: 18
V gene: TRBV2
D gene: TRBD2

CDR3 protein: CASSLQGQLNYGYTF
J gene: TRBJ1-2
CDR3 length: 15
V gene: TRBV7-2
D gene: TRBD1

CDR3 protein: CASSIDWLDGSYEQYF
J gene: TRBJ2-7
CDR3 length: 16
V gene: TRBV19
D gene: .

CDR3 protein: CASSLNPGGNEQYF
J gene: TRBJ2-7
CDR3 length: 14
V gene: TRBV5-1
D gene: TRBD1

CDR3 protein: CASSPSPGQGAMGDTQYF
J gene: TRBJ2-3
CDR3 length: 18
V gene: TRBV7-3
D gene: TRBD1

CDR3 protein: CASSIQAPGGTQYF
J gene: TRBJ2-5
CDR3 length: 14
V gene: TRBV19
D gene: .

CDR3 protein: CASSKLTSVYNEQFF
J gene: TRBJ2-1
CDR3 length: 15
V gene: TRBV28
D gene: TRBD2

CDR3 protein: CASSLRTGELFF
J gene: TRBJ2-2
CDR3 length: 12
V gene: TRBV28
D gene: .

CDR3 protein: CASSVEGQLTDTQYF
J gene: TRBJ2-3
CDR3 length: 15
V gene: TRBV9
D gene: TRBD1

CDR3 protein: CASNLGAPTSTDTQYF
J gene: TRBJ2-3
CDR3 length: 16
V gene: TRBV5-1
D gene: .